The present T cell receptor beta chain was sequenced within a study of response to subunit inactivated influenza vaccine (dated by TCRdb to 2017 to 2018). For context, the study as a whole: Deep quantitative T cell receptor repertoire profiling was used in the study to track responses to a trivalent subunit inactivated influenza vaccine. Summary of the overall study and its limitations: According to the authors, only a limited number of new T cells may be recruited by each seasonal influenza vaccination.

This clonotype showed up just a few times. It has no known antigen specificity. Base-call qualities are not available, and no considerably larger clone is one nucleotide away. The method was RT-PCR. Sequenced on an Illumina HiSeq 2500. TCRdb applied fastp at Q25 and MiXCR to the public reads, then kept only in-frame beta chains. Here each entry gathers all rows of one CDR3 protein and keeps the most common genes and DNA. The sample table holds 150,000 to 200,000 distinct CDR3 sequences, of which roughly 12% were seen once. The top ten constitute 29% of the sample. This sample was also put to use in a study of T cells expressing NK-cell markers. Reported in the second study: TCR beta cDNA libraries were made by 5'RACE template switching that added a universal primer site and unique molecular identifiers. Fewer than ten donors provided sorted CD3+CD56+NKG2C+, CD3+CD56+NKG2C- and CD3+CD56-NKG2C+ T-cell subsets, whose TCR beta-chain repertoires were profiled. Among the eight sequenced donors, only one was HCMV-seronegative, while the other seven were HCMV-seropositive. To restrict sorting to alphabetaTCR-expressing T cells, an anti-gammadeltaTCR antibody was added in several experiments. For roughly six donors, the dominant CD3+CD56+NKG2C+ clonotypes were among the top 10 CD8+ clonotypes and accounted for about 1.0-7.5% of CD8+ T cells. Those dominant clonotypes were again the most abundant among CD3+CD56-NKG2C+ cells in four donors, at roughly 25-65%. It remained unclear whether the expanded NKG2C-expressing T cell clones were specific for HCMV antigens. The study sequenced eight donors, all healthy volunteers chosen at random: three men and five women. A commercial ELISA kit detecting HCMV-specific IgG in serum was used to determine HCMV serostatus. Ficoll density gradient centrifugation was used to isolate peripheral blood mononuclear cells from blood. Using Miltenyi isolation kits, CD4+ and CD8+ T cells were isolated from PBMC through magnetic immunoseparation. cDNA synthesis was primed from the TCR beta constant segment, followed by two successive PCR amplification steps. The libraries were sequenced on Illumina HiSeq 2000/2500, MiSeq or NextSeq, producing 2 x 150 bp reads. MIGEC was used to demultiplex reads and group reads by UMI, and MiTCR was used to assemble and quantify clonotypes. Only TCR cDNA sequences supported by at least two reads were kept to exclude erroneous sequences. Downstream repertoire analysis used the tcR package, and clonotypes were matched across fractions by CDR3 nucleotide sequence plus V segment. VDJmatch was used to annotate antigen specificity against VDJdb, with one amino acid substitution in CDR3 permitted.

The sequences come from CD8+ T cells sorted from PBMCs, collected less than 13 days after vaccination. The clonotype originates from a man aged 50 or older who received an inactivated influenza vaccine. Donor details come from another sample of the same person, matched by shared clones.

In nucleotides, the sequence is TGTGCCAGCAGCTTGGGGACTATCTACGAGCAGTACTTC. Translation gives CASSLGTIYEQYF. The chain is encoded by TRBV5-6 joined to TRBJ2-7; D gene: possibly TRBD2, on 6 matching bases. CDR1 and CDR2, looked up from the germline V gene, are SGHDT and YYEEEE. Including the terminal cysteine and phenylalanine, the CDR3 comprises 13 residues. This entry keeps only the CDR3 DNA: 39 bases, framed from base 1. The V end loses 0 bases and the J end loses 3 bases, and a stretch of 7 bases separates them.